This TCR beta chain was identified in a study of cytomegalovirus exposure and HLA in healthy donors. CDR3 length: 15 residues. The germline gives CDR1 MNHEY, CDR2 SVGAGI. V shed 0 bases and J shed 6 bases, with 12 bases lying between them. Points on this clone: Its antigen is as yet unknown.

PCR primers comprised 60 Vbeta and 13 Jbeta primers. Some clones are missing from TCRdb's copy, which holds only in-frame ones; the method was immunoSEQ multiplex PCR. The data show about 91,000 clones, about two thirds seen once. Overall study results and limits: Prior analysis indicated that the majority of TCR beta V segments exhibited productivity approximately 90% or approximately 30% of the time.

The sequencing input was PBMCs. V and J are TRBV6-5 and TRBJ1-5, with D maybe TRBD1 (5 bases). The TCR sequence derives from a human donor in good health. Written as DNA, the CDR3 is TGTGCCAGCAGTTACTCCCCCAAGGGGCGTCAGCCCCAGCATTTT. This sequence encodes CASSYSPKGRQPQHF.